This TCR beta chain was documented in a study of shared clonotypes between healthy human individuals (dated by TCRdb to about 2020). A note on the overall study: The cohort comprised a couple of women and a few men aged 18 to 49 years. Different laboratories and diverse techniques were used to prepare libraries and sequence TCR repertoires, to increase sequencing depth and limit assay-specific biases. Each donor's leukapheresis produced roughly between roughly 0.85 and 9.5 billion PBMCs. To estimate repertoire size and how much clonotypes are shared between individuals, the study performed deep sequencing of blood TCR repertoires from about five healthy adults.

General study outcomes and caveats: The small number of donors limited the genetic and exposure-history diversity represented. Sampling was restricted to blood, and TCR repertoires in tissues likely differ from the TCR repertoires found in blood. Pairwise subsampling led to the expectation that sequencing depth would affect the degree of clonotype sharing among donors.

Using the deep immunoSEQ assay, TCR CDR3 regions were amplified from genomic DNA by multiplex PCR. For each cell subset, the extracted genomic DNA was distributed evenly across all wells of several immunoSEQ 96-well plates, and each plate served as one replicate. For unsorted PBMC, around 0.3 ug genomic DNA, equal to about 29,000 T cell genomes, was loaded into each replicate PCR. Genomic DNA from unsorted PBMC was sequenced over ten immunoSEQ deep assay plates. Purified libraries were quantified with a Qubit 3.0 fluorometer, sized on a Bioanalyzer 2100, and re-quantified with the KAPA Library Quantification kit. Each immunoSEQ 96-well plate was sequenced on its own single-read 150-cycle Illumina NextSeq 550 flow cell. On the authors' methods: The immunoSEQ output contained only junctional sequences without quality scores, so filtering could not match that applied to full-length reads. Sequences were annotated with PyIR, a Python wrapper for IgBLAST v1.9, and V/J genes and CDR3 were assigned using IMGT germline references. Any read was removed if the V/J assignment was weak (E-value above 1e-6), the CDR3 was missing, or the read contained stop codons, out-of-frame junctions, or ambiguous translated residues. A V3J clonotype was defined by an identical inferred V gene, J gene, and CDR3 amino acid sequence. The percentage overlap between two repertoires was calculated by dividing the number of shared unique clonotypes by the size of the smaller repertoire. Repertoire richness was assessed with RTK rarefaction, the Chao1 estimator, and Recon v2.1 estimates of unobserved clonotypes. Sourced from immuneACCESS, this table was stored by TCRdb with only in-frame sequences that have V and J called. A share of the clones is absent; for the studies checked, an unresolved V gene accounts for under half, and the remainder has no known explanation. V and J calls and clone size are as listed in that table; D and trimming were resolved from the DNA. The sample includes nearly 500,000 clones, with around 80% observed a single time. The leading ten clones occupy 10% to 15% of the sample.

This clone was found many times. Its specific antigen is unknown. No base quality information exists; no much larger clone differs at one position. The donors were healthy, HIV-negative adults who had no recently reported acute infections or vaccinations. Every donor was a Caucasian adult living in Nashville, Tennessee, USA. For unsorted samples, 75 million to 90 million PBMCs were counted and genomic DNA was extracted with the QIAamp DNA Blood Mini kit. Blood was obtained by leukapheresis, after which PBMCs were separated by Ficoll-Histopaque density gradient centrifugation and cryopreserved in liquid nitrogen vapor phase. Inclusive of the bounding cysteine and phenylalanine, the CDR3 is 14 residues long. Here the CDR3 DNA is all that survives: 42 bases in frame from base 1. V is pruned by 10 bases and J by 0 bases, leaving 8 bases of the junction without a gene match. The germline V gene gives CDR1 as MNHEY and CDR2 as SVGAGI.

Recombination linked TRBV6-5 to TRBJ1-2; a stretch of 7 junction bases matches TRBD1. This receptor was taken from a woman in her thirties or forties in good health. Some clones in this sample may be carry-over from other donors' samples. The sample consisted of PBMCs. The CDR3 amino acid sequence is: CANIGTVTNYGYTF. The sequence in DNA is TGTGCCAACATAGGGACAGTTACTAACTATGGCTACACCTTC.